A single T cell receptor (beta chain) is shown here with its context. These data are taken from a study of blood T cell repertoires in COVID-19. Germline V CDR1 and CDR2: MNHEY, SVGAGI. V was trimmed by 3 bases and J by 1 base, leaving 10 bases between them. This CDR3 region has 15 residues. Sequencing used immunoSEQ multiplex PCR; TCRdb keeps in-frame clones, though not all of them. This table has roughly 24,000 clones, around 84% appearing once. The chain joins TRBV6-5 to TRBJ1-3; possible D gene TRBD1, 5 bases. The source is a woman at least 80 years old with acute or convalescent COVID-19. Sequenced material: peripheral blood. This chain's CDR3 is CASSYMGGSGNTIYF. For the CDR3, the DNA is TGTGCCAGCAGTTATATGGGGGGTTCTGGAAACACCATATATTTT.